This passage covers 32 T cell receptor delta chains from one sample sequenced in a study of gamma-delta chains in newborns, infants, children. TCRdb redid the clone calls on the reads with CATT. This repertoire shows approximately 5,000 delta-chain clones, approximately 5.2% found once; its top ten account for 6.4%. The material sequenced was blood. The origin of the receptors is a child who was a newborn, infant or young child, either healthy, febrile or measles-vaccinated (not recorded which).

The sample holds a few counts of this clone. The junction shows a germline mismatch at one end, possibly a read error. Within the sample, other DNA sequences also encode this same CDR3. The chain has TRDV2 and TRDJ3; 9 bases agree with TRDD3. The V gene's germline CDR1 is GEAIGNYY and CDR2 EKD. The CDR3 has 18 residues. The chain's CDR3 is CACDTLGDSSWDTRQMFF. CDR3 nucleotide sequence: TGTGCCTGTGACACCCTGGGGGATTCCTCCTGGGACACCCGACAGATGTTTTTT.

Comments on this clone: A junction end diverges from the germline sequence, so it may reflect a read error. The identical CDR3 is also encoded by other nucleotide sequences in the sample. The rearrangement uses TRDV2 and TRDJ2; 7 bases map to TRDD3. This CDR3 has 19 amino acids. Germline values: CDR1 GEAIGNYY, CDR2 EKD. The CDR3 loop reads CACDTVEAGGSVLTAQLFF. Written as DNA, the CDR3 is TGTGCCTGTGACACCGTCGAGGCTGGGGGGTCGGTTTTGACAGCACAGCTCTTCTTT.

This clone counts as medium-sized. The V and J genes are TRDV2 and TRDJ1; 10 bases are shared with TRDD3. Germline CDR1 is GEAIGNYY and CDR2 is EKD. J was trimmed by 2 bases and V by 0 bases; bases with no gene match: 11. This CDR3 has 18 residues. CDR3 DNA sequence: TGTGCCTGTGACACCCTGGGGGGGGATACGCCATTTACCGATAAACTCATCTTT. Protein sequence: CACDTLGGDTPFTDKLIF.

Relative to its sample, this clone is medium-sized. The rearrangement uses TRDV2 and TRDJ3; 12 nucleotides align to TRDD3. CDR1 is GEAIGNYY, CDR2 EKD, per germline. The V segment lost 0 bases and the J segment 1 base; nucleotides outside the gene matches: 6. This CDR3 spans 20 amino acids. The CDR3 sequence: CACDTVLLGDTSWDTRQMFF. Here the CDR3 DNA reads TGTGCCTGTGACACCGTGCTACTGGGGGATACTTCCTGGGACACCCGACAGATGTTTTTC.

The sample holds a few counts of this clone. The gene calls are TRAV29/DV5 and TRDJ1, with a tentative D call TRDD3 (10 bases). The CDR3 loop spans 24 amino acids. Germline V gives CDR1 NSMFDY, CDR2 ISSIKDK. V dropped 1 base and J dropped 2 bases, with 42 bases sitting between them. CDR3 sequence reads: CAASTFPSYVRGWGIPLRTDKLIF. The DNA of the CDR3 is TGTGCAGCAAGCACCTTCCCTTCCTACGTCCGGGGTTGGGGGATACCCTTAAGAACCGATAAACTCATCTTT.

This clone has a handful of counts. TCRdb records a much larger clone's protein for this DNA, with a difference at residue 16 that likely arises from a read error; the protein given is the translation of the DNA. The rearrangement uses TRDV2 and TRDJ3, with 8 bases matching TRDD3. Per germline, CDR1 GEAIGNYY and CDR2 EKD. The CDR3 has 18 residues. This chain's CDR3 is CACDGAGGAGWDTRQVFF. CDR3 nucleotide sequence: TGTGCCTGTGACGGAGCTGGGGGAGCTGGCTGGGACACCCGACAGGTGTTTTTC.

The table lists this clone with a few counts. The chain employs TRDV2 and TRDJ1, with 9 nucleotides matching TRDD3. The trim removed 3 bases at V and 0 bases at J, leaving 19 bases unmatched. Germline V CDR1 and CDR2: GEAIGNYY, EKD. This CDR3 has 20 amino acids. The CDR3 DNA reads TGTGCCTGTGACCCCCTGCTTACCCCGGCTGGGGATACGTACACCGATAAACTCATCTTT. It is translated as CACDPLLTPAGDTYTDKLIF.

For this clone: With a much larger clone just one base away, this may be a read error. The rearrangement uses TRDV2 and TRDJ1; D not certain. CDR1 GEAIGNYY and CDR2 EKD come from the germline V gene. The CDR3 has 16 residues. The CDR3 bases are TGTGCCTGTGACACCGTGGGAGACCTTGGAGGTTCTAAACTCACCTTT. Translating gives CACDTVGDLGGSKLTF.

By proportion, this clone is medium-sized (0.01 to 0.1%). The same CDR3 can be traced to other DNA sequences in this sample. This rearrangement joins TRDV2 to TRDJ3; D possibly corresponds to TRDD3 (5 bases). This CDR3 region has 17 residues. V was clipped by 0 bases and J by 0 bases, with 8 bases between them. Germline CDR1 reads GEAIGNYY; CDR2 reads EKD. CDR3 amino acids: CACDTAGSSWDTRQMFF. The CDR3 nucleotides read TGTGCCTGTGACACCGCTGGGAGCTCCTGGGACACCCGACAGATGTTTTTC.

A note on this clone: One end of the junction is discordant with germline, which a read error may explain. The chain links TRDV2 to TRDJ3, with TRDD3 matching over 11 bases. TCRdb does not report a J gene; here it was assigned by matching the DNA to germline references. Germline loops: CDR1 GEAIGNYY, CDR2 EKD. The CDR3 spans 19 residues. The CDR3 DNA reads as TGTGCCCGTGACACCTGGGGGATACAAAGCTCCTGGGACACCCGACAGATGTTTTTC. Translation: CARDTWGIQSSWDTRQMFF.

The chain couples TRDV2 to TRDJ1, with 9 bases identical to TRDD3. Germline V gene lookup returns CDR1 GEAIGNYY and CDR2 EKD. The CDR3 runs to 14 residues. After removal of 3 bases from V and 2 bases from J, the junction contained 3 bases not matched to a gene. As DNA, the CDR3 is TGTGCCTGTGACTACTGGGGGAATACCGATAAACTCATCTTT. As protein: CACDYWGNTDKLIF.

To note about this clone: With a much larger clone just one base away, this may be a read error. Other nucleotide sequences from this sample produce the same CDR3. This chain uses TRDV2 with TRDJ3; possible D gene TRDD3, 5 bases. Per germline, CDR1 GEAIGNYY and CDR2 EKD. The length of the CDR3 is 17 residues. The CDR3 nucleotides are TGTGCCTGCGACACCGTCCTGGGCTCCTGGGACACCCGACAGATGTTTTTC. It yields the protein CACDTVLGSWDTRQMFF.

Concerning this clone: A much larger clone differs from this one at a single base, so this may be a read error. This sequence joins TRDV2 and TRDJ3; TRDD3 matches 9 bases. The CDR3 extends over 19 amino acids. The germline V gene has CDR1 GEAIGNYY and CDR2 EKD. The trim removed 0 bases at V and 0 bases at J, leaving 5 bases unmatched. CDR3: CACDTVLGESSWDTRQMFF. CDR3 coding DNA: TGTGCCTGTGACACCGTACTGGGGGAGAGCTCCTGGGACACCCGACAGATGTTTTTC.

Relative to its sample, this clone is medium-sized. This chain uses TRDV2 with TRDJ1, with unresolved D. CDR3 size: 15 residues. CDR1 and CDR2 from the germline V gene are GEAIGNYY and EKD. The V and J ends lost 3 bases and 1 base respectively, with 14 bases between them. Here the CDR3 DNA reads TGTGCCTGTGACCCGCTCTCCTCGATCACCGATAAACTCATCTTT. Its protein product is CACDPLSSITDKLIF.

This clone showed up just a few times. A much bigger clone sits one base away, suggesting this may be a read error. The same CDR3 is also encoded by other DNA sequences in this sample. The chain recombines TRDV2 with TRDJ1; no clear D. The CDR3 is 18 amino acids. Germline V lookup: CDR1 GEAIGNYY, CDR2 EKD. This CDR3 is CACDAMTGSLPNTDKLIF. CDR3 nucleotides: TGTGCCTGTGACGCGATGACCGGGTCATTGCCAAACACCGATAAACTCATTTTT.

This sequence joins TRDV2 and TRDJ1; no clear D. In the absence of a J gene in TCRdb, the DNA was matched to germline to assign it here. V was shortened by 3 bases and J by 1 base, with 26 bases between the two germline ends. This CDR3 is built from 19 residues. Per the germline V gene, CDR1 is GEAIGNYY and CDR2 is EKD. The CDR3 nucleotides are TGTGCCTGTGACGCCGTAGCTTTCCGGGTGCGGAGTTGCACCGATAAACTCATCTTT. Encoded protein: CACDAVAFRVRSCTDKLIF.

About this clone itself: A junction end diverges from the germline sequence, so it may reflect a read error. The chain recombines TRDV2 with TRDJ3; D is perhaps TRDD3 (6 bases). Per germline, CDR1 GEAIGNYY and CDR2 EKD. The CDR3 is 17 amino acids. The CDR3 DNA follows: TGTGCCTGTGGCACCGTACTGGGCTCCTGGGACACCCGACAGATGTTTTTC. Its translation: CACGTVLGSWDTRQMFF.

With respect to this clone: This specimen includes other DNA sequences encoding the same CDR3. This chain links TRDV2 with TRDJ3; 8 positions match TRDD3. Per germline, CDR1 GEAIGNYY and CDR2 EKD. The CDR3 has 20 amino acids. V gave up 1 base and J gave up 0 bases; unmatched junction bases: 10. The CDR3 DNA follows: TGTGCCTGTGACACGGCCTGGGGGACCAGCAGCTCCTGGGACACCCGACAGATGTTTTTC. This translates into CACDTAWGTSSSWDTRQMFF.

A few counts support this clone. Being one base from a much bigger clone, this may be a read error. The rearrangement uses TRDV2 and TRDJ2, with 7 nucleotides matching TRDD3. Trimming cost V 3 bases and J 5 bases; bases outside gene matches: 5. The CDR3 consists of 14 residues. CDR1 GEAIGNYY and CDR2 EKD come from the germline V gene. This CDR3 reads CACDVPGDTAQLFF. The CDR3 DNA reads TGTGCCTGTGACGTACCGGGGGATACAGCACAACTCTTCTTT.

Sample share makes this clone large. The J gene is TRDJ1, the V gene TRDV2; TRDD2 or TRDD3 may be the D gene (5 bases each). The germline gives CDR1 GEAIGNYY, CDR2 EKD. Trimming shortened V by 3 bases and J by 0 bases, and 22 bases separated the two germline ends. The CDR3 runs 18 residues. CDR3 sequence (DNA): TGTGCCTGTGACCCTATTCCTGTACTGGAGATGTACACCGATAAACTCATCTTT. Amino acids: CACDPIPVLEMYTDKLIF.

As concerns this clone: The junction does not match germline at one end; this may be a read error. Distinct nucleotide sequences in the sample also encode this CDR3. This sequence joins TRDV2 and TRDJ1; D may be TRDD3 (5 bases). Germline V lookup: CDR1 GEAIGNYY, CDR2 EKD. The CDR3 length is 17 residues. CDR3 coding DNA: TGTGCCTGTGACACCGTGGGGACCGTCCTTATCACCGATAAGCTCATCTTT. Encoded protein: CACDTVGTVLITDKLIF.

By share, this clone ranks as medium-sized. CDR3 DNA sequence: TGTGCCTGTGACACCGTCCCCTCTCTTCCTATGGGTTCTGGGGGATACACCGATAAACTCATCTTT. It is translated as CACDTVPSLPMGSGGYTDKLIF. The V call is TRDV2, the J call TRDJ1; 9 bases are a match to TRDD3. From germline, CDR1 is GEAIGNYY and CDR2 EKD. Trimming at V came to 0 bases and at J to 0 bases, leaving 22 bases not matched to a gene. The CDR3 covers 22 residues.

On this clone itself: A single base is all that separates this from a far larger clone, so a read error is likely. The chain uses TRDV2 and TRDJ3, with 13 nucleotides matching TRDD3. Matching the DNA to germline supplied the J gene, which TCRdb does not give. This CDR3 is 19 amino acids long. Germline CDR1 is GEAIGNYY and CDR2 is EKD. CDR3 in amino acids: CARDSVLGDTDWDTRQMFF. The CDR3 DNA reads as TGTGCCCGTGACTCTGTACTGGGGGATACGGACTGGGACACCCGACAGATGTTTTTC.

Sample share makes this clone medium-sized. The chain joins TRDV2 to TRDJ1; 11 positions match TRDD3. V was pared by 3 bases and J by 3 bases, with 29 bases of the junction left unmatched. Germline lookup yields CDR1 GEAIGNYY and CDR2 EKD. CDR3 length: 23 amino acids. DNA for the CDR3: TGTGCCTGTGACCCATTAGTATCTACGCCTCTGGGGGATACCCATTCGTACTCCGATAAACTCATCTTT. It specifies CACDPLVSTPLGDTHSYSDKLIF.

By share, this clone counts as medium-sized (0.01 to 0.1%). The V gene is TRDV2, the J gene TRDJ1; 12 bases fit TRDD3. Germline V lookup: CDR1 GEAIGNYY, CDR2 EKD. This CDR3 is built from 19 residues. With V trimmed by 3 bases and J by 0 bases, 13 bases remained unmatched. This CDR3 is CACDPVLGDTGSYTDKLIF. CDR3 sequence (DNA): TGTGCCTGTGACCCTGTACTGGGGGATACAGGGTCGTACACCGATAAACTCATCTTT.

This clone turned up a few times. The V and J genes are TRDV2 and TRDJ1, with 9 bases fitting TRDD3. TRDJ2 explains the end of the DNA better; the J call may be wrong. The CDR3 has 15 residues. Per germline, CDR1 GEAIGNYY and CDR2 EKD. The chain's CDR3 is CACEQLGDSYDKLFF. The CDR3 DNA reads as TGTGCCTGCGAACAACTGGGGGACTCATACGATAAACTCTTCTTT.

This clone is deemed medium-sized. The genes are TRDV2 and TRDJ1; 9 bases are a match to TRDD3. J lost 3 bases, V lost 3 bases, and 7 bases had no gene match. Looked up from germline, CDR1 is GEAIGNYY and CDR2 is EKD. The CDR3 has 15 amino acids. CDR3 in DNA: TGTGCCTGTGACTCGATGGGGGATAATCCCGATAAACTCATCTTT. Translation gives CACDSMGDNPDKLIF.

This clone was detected only a few times. One base away lies a much larger clone, so this may be a sequencing read error. V and J are TRDV2 and TRDJ1, with TRDD3 identical over 9 bases. The CDR3 has 17 amino acids. The V gene end was trimmed by 0 bases and the J gene end by 3 bases; junction bases not matched to a gene: 10. The germline CDR1 and CDR2 sequences are GEAIGNYY and EKD. DNA for the CDR3: TGTGCCTGTGACACCGCTGGGGATACGCGGATCTCCGATAAACTCATCTTT. Translation: CACDTAGDTRISDKLIF.

Details on this clone: With a much larger clone just one base away, this may be a read error. V is TRDV2 and J is TRDJ3; 8 positions agree with TRDD3. Germline V lookup: CDR1 GEAIGNYY, CDR2 EKD. This CDR3 region has 21 residues. The CDR3 protein is CACDTGDWGSGGSWDTRQVFF. The CDR3 DNA follows: TGTGCCTGTGACACCGGAGACTGGGGGTCCGGGGGCTCCTGGGACACCCGACAGGTGTTTTTC.

Remarks on this clone: An end of the junction does not agree with germline; a read error may underlie this. The sample carries other DNA sequences with the same CDR3. The chain links TRDV2 to TRDJ3; 9 positions match TRDD3. This CDR3 has 18 residues. CDR1 is GEAIGNYY and CDR2 is EKD in the germline V gene. Here the CDR3 DNA reads TGTGCCTGTGACTTTACTGGGGGAAGCTCCTGGGACACCCGACAGATGTTCTTC. It encodes CACDFTGGSSWDTRQMFF.

This clone was recorded a few times. TCRdb assigns this DNA the protein of a much larger clone, which departs from its translation at residue 16; this likely reflects a read error, and the protein shown comes from translating the DNA. This sequence joins TRDV2 and TRDJ3; tentatively, D is TRDD3 (6 bases). The CDR3 runs to 18 residues. The germline V gene has CDR1 GEAIGNYY and CDR2 EKD. CDR3 sequence reads: CACDTVGASPWDTRQVFF. In DNA, the CDR3 is TGTGCCTGTGACACCGTGGGGGCCTCTCCCTGGGACACCCGACAGGTGTTTTTC.

This clone is labeled as medium-sized. The CDR3 DNA sequence: TGTGCAGCAAGCGTTTCTCTACGCTGGGGGATACGTCCAATTACCATCGATAAACTCATCTTT. It translates to CAASVSLRWGIRPITIDKLIF. The V call is TRAV29/DV5, the J call TRDJ1, with TRDD3 matching 12 bases. This CDR3 is built from 21 residues. The germline V gene encodes CDR1 NSMFDY and CDR2 ISSIKDK. V gave up 0 bases and J gave up 4 bases; unmatched junction bases: 22.